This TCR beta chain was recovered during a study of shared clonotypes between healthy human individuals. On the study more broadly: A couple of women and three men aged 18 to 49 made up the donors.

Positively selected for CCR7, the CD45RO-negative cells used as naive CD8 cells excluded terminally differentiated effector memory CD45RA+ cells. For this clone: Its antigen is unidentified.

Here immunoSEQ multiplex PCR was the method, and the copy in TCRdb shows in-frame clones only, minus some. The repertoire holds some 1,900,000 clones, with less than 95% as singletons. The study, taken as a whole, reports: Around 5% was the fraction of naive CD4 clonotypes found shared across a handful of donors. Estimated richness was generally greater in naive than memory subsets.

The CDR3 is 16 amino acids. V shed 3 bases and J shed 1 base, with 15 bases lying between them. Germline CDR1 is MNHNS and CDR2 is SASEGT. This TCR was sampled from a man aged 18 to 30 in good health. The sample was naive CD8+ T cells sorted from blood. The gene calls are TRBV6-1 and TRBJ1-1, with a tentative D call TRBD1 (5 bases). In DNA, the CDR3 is TGTGCCAGCAGTGATTTCCCCGGGACGCAGAACACTGAAGCTTTCTTT. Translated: CASSDFPGTQNTEAFF.